These 30 T cell receptor beta chains were sequenced from one sample in a study of beta chain features in type 1 diabetes. The study, taken as a whole, reports: When Type 1 diabetes patients were examined, their TCRB CDR3s proved moderately but significantly shorter in all four CD4+ subsets.

Reverse transcription of all isolated RNA meant that expressed TCRB transcripts were sequenced. Libraries were prepared by immunoSEQ multiplex PCR; TCRdb keeps only in-frame clonotypes and omits some of them. The sample includes tens of thousands of clones, about 64% seen only once; the top ten take 0.29%. These receptors are not linked to any known antigen. The specimen sequenced was stem cell memory CD4+ T cells from blood. The receptors shown here come from a young woman with type 1 diabetes.

This chain joins TRBV29-1 and TRBJ2-3; tentative D call: TRBD2 (5 bases). This CDR3 has 13 amino acids. The germline V gene has CDR1 SQVTM and CDR2 ANQGSEA. Between the trimmed V and J ends, which lost 3 bases and 4 bases, there was a span of 11 bases. As DNA, the CDR3 is TGCAGCGTTGAGGGTGGGAGATCAGATACGCAGTATTTT. Residues: CSVEGGRSDTQYF.

The rearrangement links TRBV27 to TRBJ1-1; 9 bases fit TRBD1. J gave up 7 bases and V 6 bases, and 9 bases lay outside the gene matches. The germline V gene encodes CDR1 MNHEY and CDR2 SMNVEV (reference sequence). This CDR3 has 14 amino acids. This CDR3 reads CASRGGQGPDEAFF. The CDR3 bases are TGTGCCAGCAGAGGAGGACAGGGGCCCGATGAAGCTTTCTTT.

The chain is built from TRBV18 and TRBJ2-5; D is possibly TRBD1 (6 bases). The CDR3 extends over 13 amino acids. V was trimmed by 3 bases and J by 4 bases, leaving 9 bases between them. Germline CDR1 KGHSH, CDR2 LQKENI. Here the CDR3 DNA reads TGTGCCAGCTCACCGTCCAGGGGAGAGACCCAGTACTTC. Protein product: CASSPSRGETQYF. The variable domain in full, with the rest retrieved from reference TRBV18 and TRBJ2-5, is NAGVMQNPRHLVRRRGQEARLRCSPMKGHSHVYWYRQLPEEGLKFMVYLQKENIIDESGMPKERFSAEFPKEGPSILRIQQVVRGDSAAYFCASSPSRGETQYFGPGTRLLVL.

This clone was observed a few times. The rearrangement links TRBV14 to TRBJ2-1; 11 bases match TRBD2. Trimming at V came to 4 bases and at J to 3 bases, leaving 5 bases not matched to a gene. The germline V gene has CDR1 SGHDN and CDR2 FVKESK. CDR3 length equals 16 residues. The CDR3 here is CASSLGLAGVYNEQFF. As DNA, the CDR3 is TGTGCCAGCAGCCTAGGACTAGCGGGCGTCTACAATGAGCAGTTCTTC.

The rearrangement joins TRBV7-2 to TRBJ2-2, with 13 bases matching TRBD2. The length of the CDR3 is 19 residues. J lost 1 base, V lost 2 bases, and 7 bases had no gene match. Germline V gene lookup returns CDR1 SGHTA and CDR2 FQGNSA. In DNA, the CDR3 is TGTGCCAGCAGCTTATCTCGGACTAGCGGGAGCTGGAACACCGGGGAGCTGTTTTTT. It translates to CASSLSRTSGSWNTGELFF.

The rearrangement links TRBV19 to TRBJ1-2; 9 positions match TRBD1. Looked up from germline, CDR1 is LNHDA and CDR2 is SQIVND (reference sequence). The CDR3 sequence is 13 residues long. V shed 5 bases and J 6 bases; nucleotides not matched to a gene: 4. CDR3 nucleotides: TGTGCCAGTAGTCCCCGGGACAGGGATGGCTACACCTTC. Translation gives CASSPRDRDGYTF.

The V call is TRBV28, the J call TRBJ2-7, with 13 bases that match TRBD2. The CDR3 extends over 15 amino acids. J was trimmed by 3 bases and V by 6 bases; bases with no gene match: 5. CDR1 is MDHEN and CDR2 is SYDVKM in the germline V gene. CDR3 sequence: CASRLGLAGVYEQYF. CDR3 nucleotides: TGTGCCAGCAGACTTGGACTAGCGGGAGTCTACGAGCAGTACTTC.

The chain recombines TRBV30 with TRBJ2-1, with 7 bases that match TRBD2. Germline CDR1 reads GTSNPN; CDR2 reads SVGIG (reference sequence). The CDR3 runs 14 residues. V shed 1 base, J shed 6 bases, and the junction held 6 bases outside the gene matches. CDR3: CAWSERLAVNEQFF. CDR3 DNA sequence: TGTGCCTGGAGTGAGCGCCTAGCGGTCAATGAGCAGTTCTTC.

The genes are TRBV5-1 and TRBJ2-3; 11 bases align to TRBD2. The length of the CDR3 is 15 residues. The trim removed 3 bases at V and 5 bases at J, leaving 5 bases unmatched. Per germline, CDR1 SGHRS and CDR2 YFSETQ. The CDR3 here is CASSSLAGGEDTQYF. CDR3 coding DNA: TGCGCCAGCAGCTCCTTAGCGGGAGGGGAAGATACGCAGTATTTT.

This clone appeared once. The gene calls are TRBV27 and TRBJ2-1; 9 bases are a match to TRBD2. Germline loops: CDR1 MNHEY, CDR2 SMNVEV (reference sequence). V was pared by 1 base and J by 7 bases, with 11 bases of the junction left unmatched. The CDR3 is 17 amino acids. CDR3 residues: CASSLFRAGGRANEQFF. The CDR3 DNA reads as TGTGCCAGCAGTTTATTTCGTGCGGGAGGGCGGGCTAATGAGCAGTTCTTC.

The rearrangement uses TRBV5-1 and TRBJ1-4; 8 nucleotides align to TRBD1. This CDR3 is 14 amino acids long. In germline, CDR1 is SGHRS, CDR2 YFSETQ. J lost 7 bases, V lost 3 bases, and 5 bases had no gene match. The CDR3 bases are TGCGCCAGCAGCTCGGGACAGGACGGTGAAAAACTGTTTTTT. Encoded protein: CASSSGQDGEKLFF.

V gene TRBV2 combines with J gene TRBJ2-7, with a possible D match to TRBD2 (6 bases). CDR1 and CDR2 from the germline V gene are SNHLY and FYNNEI. The CDR3 length is 15 residues. The V end was cut by 2 bases, the J end by 6 bases, with 17 bases between. CDR3 amino acids: CASSESYRASAEQYF. CDR3 bases: TGTGCCAGCAGTGAAAGTTATCGGGCTAGCGCCGAGCAGTACTTC.

This rearrangement joins TRBV14 to TRBJ2-2; 7 positions agree with TRBD2. This CDR3 is 15 amino acids long. The junction had 10 bases not matched to a gene; V was cut back by 8 bases and J by 4 bases. Per germline, CDR1 SGHDN and CDR2 FVKESK. As DNA, the CDR3 is TGTGCCAGCGGGAGGGCCCTGGACGGCACCGGGGAGCTGTTTTTT. Residues: CASGRALDGTGELFF.

This clone appeared a few times. The rearrangement links TRBV2 to TRBJ1-5; the D is unclear. Trimming removed 4 bases from V and 7 bases from J, with 8 bases in between. Germline V gene sequence: CDR1 SNHLY, CDR2 FYNNEI. This CDR3 has 12 residues. The CDR3 here is CASSGGGQPQHF. Here the CDR3 DNA reads TGTGCCAGCAGTGGGGGAGGACAGCCCCAGCATTTT.

This rearrangement joins TRBV5-1 to TRBJ1-4, with D possibly TRBD1 on 6 matching bases. V was trimmed by 0 bases and J by 8 bases, leaving 17 bases between them. CDR1 is SGHRS and CDR2 is YFSETQ in the germline V gene. The CDR3 runs to 16 residues. The CDR3 nucleotides read TGCGCCAGCAGCTTGGAAAACGGGGGGCAGGGCGAAAAACTGTTTTTT. This encodes CASSLENGGQGEKLFF.

This clone was observed a handful of times. This sequence joins TRBV4-1 and TRBJ1-1, with D possibly matching TRBD1 (5 bases). V lost 4 bases to trimming and J lost 3 bases, with 18 bases between them. This CDR3 is built from 16 residues. Germline values: CDR1 MGHRA, CDR2 YSYEKL. The CDR3 reads CASSPVEGWGDTEAFF. In nucleotides, the CDR3 is TGCGCCAGCAGCCCAGTTGAAGGGTGGGGGGACACTGAAGCTTTCTTT.

The chain is built from TRBV27 and TRBJ1-5; D unresolved. The CDR3 spans 13 residues. The germline V gene encodes CDR1 MNHEY and CDR2 SMNVEV (reference sequence). The V gene lost 5 bases and the J gene lost 4 bases, with 9 bases spanning the gap. CDR3 residues: CASSTRRNQPQHF. The CDR3 DNA is TGTGCCAGCAGTACGAGGCGGAATCAGCCCCAGCATTTT.

V gene TRBV6-1 combines with J gene TRBJ2-3; TRBD1 matches at 9 bases. This CDR3 has 16 residues. V was clipped by 2 bases and J by 4 bases; unmatched bases: 7. From germline, CDR1 is MNHNS and CDR2 SASEGT. This CDR3 is CASSEYRDRVADTQYF. The CDR3 DNA reads TGTGCCAGCAGTGAATACCGGGACAGGGTCGCAGATACGCAGTATTTT.

The chain recombines TRBV6-1 with TRBJ2-7; TRBD2 matches at 9 bases. In germline, CDR1 is MNHNS, CDR2 SASEGT. There are 15 residues in the CDR3. Unmatched junction bases numbered 9, after V lost 7 bases and J lost 2 bases. This chain's CDR3 is CASTQSAGGTYEQYF. The DNA of the CDR3 is TGTGCCAGCACTCAATCAGCGGGAGGAACCTACGAGCAGTACTTC.

The chain employs TRBV6-5 and TRBJ2-7; TRBD2 is a possible D gene (6 bases). This CDR3 comprises 11 residues. The germline CDR1 and CDR2 sequences are MNHEY and SVGAGI. The V end was cut by 6 bases, the J end by 7 bases, with 10 bases between. The CDR3 DNA reads as TGTGCCAGCAGACTAGCACTAGAGCAGTACTTC. Residues: CASRLALEQYF.

The gene calls are TRBV7-9 and TRBJ2-3, with D possibly matching TRBD1 (5 bases). In germline, CDR1 is SEHNR, CDR2 FQNEAQ (reference sequence). This CDR3 region has 13 residues. Trimming cost V 5 bases and J 0 bases, with 6 bases left between them. For the CDR3, the DNA is TGTGCCAGCAGCGCAGGGAGCACAGATACGCAGTATTTT. Its translation is CASSAGSTDTQYF.

This clone was observed a handful of times. The chain links TRBV19 to TRBJ2-7; 10 nucleotides agree with TRBD2. The V gene's germline CDR1 is LNHDA and CDR2 SQIVND (reference sequence). This CDR3 comprises 14 residues. The V gene end was trimmed by 5 bases and the J gene end by 2 bases; junction bases not matched to a gene: 3. The CDR3 coding sequence is TGTGCCAGTAGTGTAAGCGGGAGGGCCTACGAGCAGTACTTC. Its protein product is CASSVSGRAYEQYF.

The genes are TRBV28 and TRBJ2-4, with TRBD2 matching 7 bases. In germline, CDR1 is MDHEN, CDR2 SYDVKM. The length of the CDR3 is 15 residues. Trimming cost V 3 bases and J 5 bases; bases outside gene matches: 7. The CDR3 spells CASSFVGRGENIQYF. The CDR3 region has the DNA TGTGCCAGCAGTTTTGTGGGCCGGGGGGAAAACATTCAGTACTTC.

This clone has just a few counts. This sequence joins TRBV14 and TRBJ2-5; perhaps TRBD2 as D (7 bases). CDR3 length equals 16 residues. Trimming left V 0 bases short and J 2 bases short, with 13 bases between. CDR1 is SGHDN, CDR2 FVKESK, per germline. This CDR3 reads CASSQEWGGGQETQYF. The CDR3 nucleotides are TGTGCCAGCAGCCAAGAGTGGGGGGGCGGTCAAGAGACCCAGTACTTC.

The rearrangement links TRBV7-9 to TRBJ1-2; no clear D. CDR3 length: 13 residues. The V end lost 1 base, the J end lost 4 bases, and 7 bases lay between the germline ends. CDR1 and CDR2 (germline): SEHNR, FQNEAQ (reference sequence). DNA for the CDR3: TGTGCCAGCAGCTTAGGACATGGCTATGGCTACACCTTC. Translating gives CASSLGHGYGYTF. The variable domain in full, with the rest retrieved from reference TRBV7-9 and TRBJ1-2, is DTGVSQNPRHKITKRGQNVTFRCDPISEHNRLYWYRQTLGQGPEFLTYFQNEAQLEKSRLLSDRFSAERPKGSFSTLEIQRTEQGDSAMYLCASSLGHGYGYTFGSGTRLTVV.

This chain joins TRBV20-1 and TRBJ2-1, with a possible D match to TRBD2 (5 bases). Germline V CDR1 and CDR2: DFQATT, SNEGSKA (reference sequence). V lost 6 bases to trimming and J lost 9 bases, with 12 bases between them. The CDR3 has 11 amino acids. This chain's CDR3 is CSAVLVPEQFF. The CDR3, as DNA: TGCAGTGCAGTACTAGTTCCTGAGCAGTTCTTC.

This clone was seen only a few times. This rearrangement joins TRBV7-8 to TRBJ1-5; no clear D gene. The CDR3 loop spans 14 amino acids. Germline lookup yields CDR1 SGHVS and CDR2 FQNEAQ. Trimming pared 1 base from V and 4 bases from J, leaving 8 bases between. The CDR3, as DNA: TGTGCCAGCAGCTTAGAGCGGGATAATCAGCCCCAGCATTTT. This sequence encodes CASSLERDNQPQHF. Variable domain in full (rest from reference TRBV7-8 and TRBJ1-5): GAGVSQSPRYKVAKRGQDVALRCDPISGHVSLFWYQQALGQGPEFLTYFQNEAQLDKSGLPSDRFFAERPEGSVSTLKIQRTQQEDSAVYLCASSLERDNQPQHFGDGTRLSIL.

The chain has TRBV11-2 and TRBJ2-1; possible D gene TRBD2, 5 bases. The CDR3 runs 12 residues. Germline V lookup: CDR1 SGHAT, CDR2 FQNNGV. V gave up 2 bases and J gave up 9 bases, with 8 bases separating them. CDR3 region: CASSLSSSEQFF. The CDR3 nucleotides are TGTGCCAGCAGCTTATCTAGCAGTGAGCAGTTCTTC.

J is TRBJ2-5 and V is TRBV4-1; maybe TRBD1 (5 bases). The CDR3 contains 17 residues. Germline V CDR1 and CDR2: MGHRA, YSYEKL. Trimming stripped 1 base from V and 5 bases from J, with 20 bases between. CDR3 sequence: CASSQGAGSFPQETQYF. CDR3 nucleotides: TGCGCCAGCAGCCAAGGGGCAGGGTCCTTTCCCCAGGAGACCCAGTACTTC.

This clone was recorded once. V is TRBV28 and J is TRBJ2-7, with a possible D match to TRBD2 (6 bases). Germline V gene sequence: CDR1 MDHEN, CDR2 SYDVKM. CDR3 size: 12 residues. Trimming cost V 2 bases and J 4 bases, with 6 bases left between them. The CDR3 reads CASSLGGYEQYF. CDR3 in DNA: TGTGCCAGCAGTTTAGGAGGGTACGAGCAGTACTTC. The variable domain in full, with the rest retrieved from reference TRBV28 and TRBJ2-7, is DVKVTQSSRYLVKRTGEKVFLECVQDMDHENMFWYRQDPGLGLRLIYFSYDVKMKEKGDIPEGYSVSREKKERFSLILESASTNQTSMYLCASSLGGYEQYFGPGTRLTVT.